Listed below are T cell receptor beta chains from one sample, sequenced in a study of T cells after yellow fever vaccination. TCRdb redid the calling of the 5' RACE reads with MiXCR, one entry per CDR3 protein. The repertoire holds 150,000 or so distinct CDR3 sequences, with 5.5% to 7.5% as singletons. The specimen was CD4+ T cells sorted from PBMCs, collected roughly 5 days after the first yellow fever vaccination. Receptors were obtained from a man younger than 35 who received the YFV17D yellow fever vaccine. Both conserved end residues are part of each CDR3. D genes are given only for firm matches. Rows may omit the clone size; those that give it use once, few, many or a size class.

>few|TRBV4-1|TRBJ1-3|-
CASSQPRGGWAGAGNTIYF
TGCGCCAGCAGCCAGCCTCGGGGGGGATGGGCGGGAGCTGGAAACACCATATATTTT
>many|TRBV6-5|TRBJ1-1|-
CASSRPGREAFF
TGTGCCAGCAGTCGACCGGGACGCGAAGCTTTCTTT
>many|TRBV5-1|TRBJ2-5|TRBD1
CASSWDRKETQYF
TGCGCCAGCAGCTGGGACAGGAAAGAGACCCAGTACTTC
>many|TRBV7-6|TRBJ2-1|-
CASSFAQNSDEQFF
TGTGCCAGCAGCTTCGCCCAGAACAGCGATGAGCAGTTCTTC
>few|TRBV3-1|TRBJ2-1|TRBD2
CASSPRGGEQFF
TGTGCCAGCAGCCCCCGCGGGGGGGAGCAGTTCTTC
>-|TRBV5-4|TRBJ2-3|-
CASSLDSFTDTQYF
TGTGCCAGCAGCTTGGACAGTTTCACAGATACGCAGTATTTT
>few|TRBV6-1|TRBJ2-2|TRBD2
CASTRRAGNGELFF
TGTGCCAGCACACGGAGAGCGGGGAACGGGGAGCTGTTTTTT
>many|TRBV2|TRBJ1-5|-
CARRSQPQHF
TGTGCCAGGAGAAGTCAGCCCCAGCATTTT
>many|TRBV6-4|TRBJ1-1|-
CASRRDGGSSEAFF
TGTGCCAGCAGGCGGGACGGAGGGTCATCTGAAGCTTTCTTT
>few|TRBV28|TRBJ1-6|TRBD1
CASSPGQGGSPLHF
TGTGCCAGCAGTCCCGGACAGGGCGGATCACCCCTCCACTTT
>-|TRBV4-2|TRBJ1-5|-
CASSQEEGREVDQPQHF
TGTGCCAGCAGCCAAGAAGAGGGCAGGGAGGTCGATCAGCCCCAGCATTTT
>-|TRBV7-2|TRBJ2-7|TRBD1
CASSLIGGTYEQYF
TGTGCCAGCAGCTTGATAGGGGGCACCTACGAGCAGTACTTC
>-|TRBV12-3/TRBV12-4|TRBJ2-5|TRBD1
CAGSHLRDRGETQYF
TGTGCCGGCAGCCACTTACGGGACAGGGGGGAGACCCAGTACTTC
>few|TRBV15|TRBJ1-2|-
CATSPRGVRDGYGYTF
TGTGCCACCAGCCCCCGCGGGGTTAGGGACGGCTATGGCTACACCTTC
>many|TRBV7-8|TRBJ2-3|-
CASSSVDTQYF
TGTGCCAGCAGCTCTGTAGATACGCAGTATTTT
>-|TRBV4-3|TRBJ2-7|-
CASSQVQDSYEQYF
TGCGCCAGCAGCCAAGTGCAGGACAGCTACGAGCAGTACTTC
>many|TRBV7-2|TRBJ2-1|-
CASSSATGNYNEQFF
TGTGCCAGCAGCTCCGCCACCGGGAACTACAATGAGCAGTTCTTC
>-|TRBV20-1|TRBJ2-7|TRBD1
CSATDRGWQYF
TGCAGTGCTACCGACAGGGGGTGGCAGTACTTC
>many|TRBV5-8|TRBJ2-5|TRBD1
CASGEKGGGKTQYF
TGTGCCAGCGGCGAAAAAGGGGGCGGAAAGACCCAGTACTTC
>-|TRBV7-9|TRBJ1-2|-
CASSLSTGLRGYTF
TGTGCCAGCAGCCTATCAACGGGCCTGAGGGGCTACACCTTC
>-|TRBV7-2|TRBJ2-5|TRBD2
CASSQGAGGKETQYF
TGTGCCAGCAGCCAGGGAGCGGGGGGCAAAGAGACCCAGTACTTC
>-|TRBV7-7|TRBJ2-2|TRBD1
CASSLAGGSDTGELFF
TGTGCTAGCAGCTTAGCAGGGGGCAGCGACACCGGGGAGCTGTTTTTT
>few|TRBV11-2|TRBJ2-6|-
CASSLGFRPRPGANVLTF
TGTGCCAGCAGCCTAGGGTTCAGGCCACGTCCTGGGGCCAACGTCCTGACTTTC
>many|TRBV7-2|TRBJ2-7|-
CASSPSSYEQYF
TGTGCCAGCAGCCCCAGCTCCTACGAGCAGTACTTC
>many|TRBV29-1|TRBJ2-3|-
CSVNVGSTDTQYF
TGCAGCGTTAACGTGGGGAGCACAGATACGCAGTATTTT
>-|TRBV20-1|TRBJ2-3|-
CSARTTSTDTQYF
TGCAGTGCCAGGACAACTAGCACAGATACGCAGTATTTT
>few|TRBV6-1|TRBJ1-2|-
CAVGWTTYGYTF
TGTGCCGTGGGTTGGACCACCTATGGCTACACCTTC
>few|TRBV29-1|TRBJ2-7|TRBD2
CSVLKLAGISYEQYF
TGCAGCGTTCTCAAATTAGCGGGAATCTCCTACGAGCAGTACTTC
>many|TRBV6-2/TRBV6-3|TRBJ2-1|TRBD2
CASSYGRGGRDEQFF
TGTGCCAGCAGTTACGGTCGGGGGGGCAGGGATGAGCAGTTCTTC
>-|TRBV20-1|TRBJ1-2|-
CSARDQRGLDYGYTF
TGCAGTGCTAGAGATCAAAGGGGGTTGGACTATGGCTACACCTTC
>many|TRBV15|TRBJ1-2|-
CATSLPRGGTVGYTF
TGTGCCACCAGCCTCCCCCGAGGGGGGACGGTGGGCTACACCTTC
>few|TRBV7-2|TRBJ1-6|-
CASSLMASGSNSPLHF
TGTGCCAGCAGCTTAATGGCGTCTGGCAGTAATTCACCCCTCCACTTT
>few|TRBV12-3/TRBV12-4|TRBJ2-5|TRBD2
CASSRPTDLAGGSQETQYF
TGTGCCAGCAGTCGACCAACCGATCTAGCGGGGGGTAGTCAAGAGACCCAGTACTTC
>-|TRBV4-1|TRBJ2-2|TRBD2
CASSQWTSGGAPGELFF
TGCGCCAGCAGCCAATGGACTAGCGGGGGGGCCCCCGGGGAGCTGTTTTTT
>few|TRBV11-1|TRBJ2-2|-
CASSLSGRGNTGELFF
TGTGCCAGCAGCTTAAGTGGTCGGGGCAACACCGGGGAGCTGTTTTTT
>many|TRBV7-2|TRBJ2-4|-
CASSFGHSNFKNIQYF
TGTGCCAGCAGCTTCGGCCATTCCAACTTTAAAAACATTCAGTACTTC
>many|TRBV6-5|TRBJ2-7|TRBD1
CASSYLGQGSYEQYF
TGTGCCAGCAGTTACTTGGGACAGGGGAGCTACGAGCAGTACTTC
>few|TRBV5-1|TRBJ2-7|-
CASSPGYEQYF
TGCGCCAGCAGCCCCGGCTACGAGCAGTACTTC
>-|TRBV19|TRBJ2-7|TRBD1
CASSIFRGTANSYEQYF
TGTGCCAGTAGTATTTTCCGTGGGACAGCCAACTCCTACGAGCAGTACTTC
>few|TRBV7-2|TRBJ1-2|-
CASSLQWQDGRHGYTF
TGTGCCAGCAGCTTACAGTGGCAAGACGGTCGGCATGGCTACACCTTC
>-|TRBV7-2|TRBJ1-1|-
CASSPPAANTEAFF
TGTGCCAGCAGCCCCCCCGCAGCGAACACTGAAGCTTTCTTT
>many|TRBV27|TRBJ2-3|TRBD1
CASSWDRATDTQYF
TGTGCCAGCAGTTGGGACAGGGCCACAGATACGCAGTATTTT
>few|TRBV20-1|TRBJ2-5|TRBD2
CSARTSGHQETQYF
TGCAGTGCTAGGACTAGCGGGCACCAAGAGACCCAGTACTTC
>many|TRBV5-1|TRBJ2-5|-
CASSFPGETQYF
TGCGCCAGCAGCTTTCCAGGGGAGACCCAGTACTTC
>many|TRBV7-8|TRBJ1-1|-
CASSLDWSYTEAFF
TGTGCCAGCAGCTTAGATTGGAGTTACACTGAAGCTTTCTTT
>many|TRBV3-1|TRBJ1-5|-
CASSPQGLSNQPQHF
TGTGCCAGCAGCCCACAGGGACTAAGCAATCAGCCCCAGCATTTT